The rows below give T cell receptor beta chains drawn from one sample of a study of T-cell memory formation after mild COVID-19. One entry per CDR3 protein, called by TCRdb with MiXCR from the 5' RACE reads. The data show 250,000 or so distinct CDR3 sequences, with roughly 18% seen just once and about 21% held by the top ten. Sequencing was done on a sample of PBMCs or a T cell subset sorted from them (not recorded which). All receptors come from a man aged 18 to 29 who had mild COVID-19 (a few samples of this study predate the infection). Cell type and time point are not known. Each CDR3 is given with its conserved first and last residue. The order of the fields is D gene, clone size, V gene, CDR3 length, J gene, CDR3 DNA, CDR3 protein. The D gene is left open where the match is weak. Not all rows give a size; the values are once, few, many and, for expanded clones, a class.

>TRBD1|few|TRBV5-1|15|TRBJ2-2
TGCGCCAGCAGCTGGGGACAGGGGAACACCGGGGAGCTGTTTTTT
CASSWGQGNTGELFF
>TRBD2|few|TRBV9|17|TRBJ2-5
TGTGCCAGCAGCGTCGATAGCGGGGGCCCTACGGGAGAGACCCAGTACTTC
CASSVDSGGPTGETQYF
>.|.|TRBV7-2|14|TRBJ2-1
TGTGCCAGCAGCTTAGTCGGCGGGGACAATGAGCAGTTCTTC
CASSLVGGDNEQFF
>TRBD1|.|TRBV29-1|14|TRBJ1-5
TGCAGCGTTGGAGAGGGACAGCAGTCCGGGCCCCAGCATTTT
CSVGEGQQSGPQHF
>TRBD1|few|TRBV6-2/TRBV6-3|18|TRBJ1-1
TGTGCCAGCAGTTACCTTACAGGGGCCCCAAATTTGAACACTGAAGCTTTCTTT
CASSYLTGAPNLNTEAFF
>TRBD1|few|TRBV5-1|15|TRBJ2-2
TGCGCCAGCAGCTTCCAGGGGGATCCCACCGGGGAGCTGTTTTTT
CASSFQGDPTGELFF
>.|few|TRBV27|16|TRBJ2-3
TGTGCCAGCAGTTTAGTAGAGGGGGTCACCCCGGATACGCAGTATTTT
CASSLVEGVTPDTQYF
>.|.|TRBV3-2|18|TRBJ1-1
TGTGCCAGCAGCCAAGCTCAGAGGTGGATTATGTGTAACACTGAAGCTTTCTTT
CASSQAQRWIMCNTEAFF
>.|few|TRBV24-1|15|TRBJ2-1
TGTGCCACCAGTGAATCTAGCGTAAAACTCGGTGAGCAGTTCTTC
CATSESSVKLGEQFF
>TRBD1|few|TRBV28|15|TRBJ1-2
TGTGCCAGCAGTTTTATAACAGGGGGTTCCTATGGCTACACCTTC
CASSFITGGSYGYTF
>.|few|TRBV7-9|16|TRBJ2-7
TGTGCCAGCAGCGTAAGCAGGGGCGACTCCACCTACGAGCAGTACTTC
CASSVSRGDSTYEQYF
>TRBD1|.|TRBV7-9|16|TRBJ2-4
TGTGCCATCTCGGGACAGACCTCCCTAGCCAAAAACATTCAGTACTTC
CAISGQTSLAKNIQYF
>TRBD2|few|TRBV29-1|15|TRBJ2-3
TGCAGCGTTGAATATAGCGGGCGAGGCACAGATACGCAGTATTTT
CSVEYSGRGTDTQYF
>.|many|TRBV7-9|13|TRBJ2-5
TGTGCCAGCAGTAGGCAGGGCCAAGAGACCCAGTACTTC
CASSRQGQETQYF
>.|.|TRBV5-1|15|TRBJ2-1
TGCGCCAGCAGCTTGTCGTCTCCCGTTCCTCATGAGCAGTTCTTC
CASSLSSPVPHEQFF
>TRBD1|.|TRBV20-1|15|TRBJ2-7
TGCAGTGCTAGACACGACAGGGGCTCGCCCTACGAGCAGTACTTC
CSARHDRGSPYEQYF
>.|few|TRBV7-8|13|TRBJ1-2
TGTGCCAGCAGCTTAGCTTGGTCCTATGGCTACACCTTC
CASSLAWSYGYTF
>.|.|TRBV12-3/TRBV12-4|11|TRBJ1-2
TGTGCCAGCAGAGTGCAGGGGGGCTACACCTTC
CASRVQGGYTF
>.|many|TRBV7-8|12|TRBJ2-1
TGTGCCAGCAGCTTAGATTCGGGGAAGGAGTTCTTC
CASSLDSGKEFF
>TRBD1|.|TRBV5-1|13|TRBJ2-1
TGCGCCAGCAGTGAGGGGGCCAGCAGTGAGCAGTTCTTC
CASSEGASSEQFF
>TRBD2|many|TRBV9|16|TRBJ2-3
TGTGCCAGCAGCGTAGACCCTAGCGGGGGGGCAGATACGCAGTATTTT
CASSVDPSGGADTQYF
>.|many|TRBV29-1|11|TRBJ2-7
TGCAGCGTCCGGAGTCGGTACGAGCAGTACTTC
CSVRSRYEQYF
>.|few|TRBV5-1|13|TRBJ2-7
TGCGCCAGCAGCTTGGACCCGGATGGGGAGCAGTACTTC
CASSLDPDGEQYF
>.|few|TRBV29-1|13|TRBJ2-5
TGCAGCGTTTCGTCTGGCGGTCCGAAGGCCCAGTACTTC
CSVSSGGPKAQYF
>.|few|TRBV6-2/TRBV6-3|12|TRBJ1-1
TGTGCCAGCAGTGAGGGTAATACTGAAGCTTTCTTT
CASSEGNTEAFF
>.|.|TRBV10-2|12|TRBJ1-1
TGCGCCAGCCTCGGTCCAGACACTGAAGCTTTCTTT
CASLGPDTEAFF
>.|.|TRBV5-6|15|TRBJ2-3
TGTGCCAGCAGCATCTGGACTTCTAGCACAGATACGCAGTATTTT
CASSIWTSSTDTQYF
>.|.|TRBV28|14|TRBJ2-2
TGTGCCAGCTCTCTAGCGCGAAACACCGGGGAGCTGTTTTTT
CASSLARNTGELFF
>TRBD2|many|TRBV7-7|15|TRBJ2-5
TGTGCCAGCAGCTTAGCGGGACTAGCGGGAGAGACCCAGTACTTC
CASSLAGLAGETQYF
>.|few|TRBV14|11|TRBJ2-7
TGTGCCAGCAGAGGGACGTCTGAGCAGTACTTC
CASRGTSEQYF
>.|.|TRBV7-2|15|TRBJ2-4
TGTGCCAGCAGACCCTCCGGCAACGACTTAAACATTCAGTACTTC
CASRPSGNDLNIQYF
>TRBD2|many|TRBV2|14|TRBJ2-5
TGTGCCACCACCCCGGGACTAGCTTCGGAGACCCAGTACTTC
CATTPGLASETQYF
>.|.|TRBV10-3|12|TRBJ2-7
TGTGCCATCCGGGACGCCCTCTACGAGCAGTACTTC
CAIRDALYEQYF
>.|.|TRBV28|14|TRBJ2-2
TGTGCCAGCACGGGGTGGGGTAACACCGGGGAGCTGTTTTTT
CASTGWGNTGELFF
>.|many|TRBV12-5|13|TRBJ2-1
TGTGCTAGTGGCCCGGCAGGGGCCAATGAGCAGTTCTTC
CASGPAGANEQFF
>.|.|TRBV4-3|13|TRBJ1-6
TGCGCCAGCAGTCAAGGGTACCATTCACCCCTCCACTTT
CASSQGYHSPLHF
>.|few|TRBV4-2|15|TRBJ1-2
TGTGCCAGCAGCCAAGACGACAGGAATAACTATGGCTACACCTTC
CASSQDDRNNYGYTF
>.|many|TRBV7-9|10|TRBJ2-1
TGTGCCAGCAGCTTAAGAGAGCAGTTCTTC
CASSLREQFF
>.|.|TRBV7-9|11|TRBJ1-2
TGTGCCAGCAGCTTAGTGGATGGCTACACCTTC
CASSLVDGYTF
>.|.|TRBV30|11|TRBJ2-5
TGTGCTTATTCAACGACGGAGACCCAGTACTTC
CAYSTTETQYF
>.|few|TRBV11-2|14|TRBJ1-1
TGTGCCAGCAGCCAAATGCGCGGACACCCCGAAGCTTTCTTT
CASSQMRGHPEAFF